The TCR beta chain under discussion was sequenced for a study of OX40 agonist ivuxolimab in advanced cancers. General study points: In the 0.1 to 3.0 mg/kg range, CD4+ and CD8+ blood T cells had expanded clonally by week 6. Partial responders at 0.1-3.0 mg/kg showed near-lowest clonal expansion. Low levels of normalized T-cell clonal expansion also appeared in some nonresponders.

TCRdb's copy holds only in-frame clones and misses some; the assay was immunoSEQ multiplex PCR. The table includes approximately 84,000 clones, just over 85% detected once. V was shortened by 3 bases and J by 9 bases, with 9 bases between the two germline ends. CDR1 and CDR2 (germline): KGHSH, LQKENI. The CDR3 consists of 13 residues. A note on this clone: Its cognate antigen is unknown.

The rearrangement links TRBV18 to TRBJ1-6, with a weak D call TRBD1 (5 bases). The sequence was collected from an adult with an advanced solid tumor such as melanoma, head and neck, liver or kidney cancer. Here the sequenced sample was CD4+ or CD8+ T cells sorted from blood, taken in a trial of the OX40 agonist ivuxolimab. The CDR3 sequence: CASSPGPSSPLHF. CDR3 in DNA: TGTGCCAGCTCACCGGGACCGAGTTCACCCCTCCACTTT.